The following is a T cell receptor beta chain sequence with its context. A single count supports this clone. The target of this receptor is not known. No much larger clone exists at a distance of one base, and base qualities are not known. CDR1 and CDR2, looked up from the germline V gene, are SGHRS and YFSETQ. The CDR3 goes from the cysteine to the phenylalanine over 17 residues. Here the CDR3 DNA is all that survives: 51 bases in frame from base 1. V and J are trimmed by 2 bases and 3 bases, and the gene matches miss 4 bases of the junction. Donors were healthy HIV-negative adults with no recently reported acute infections or vaccinations. Every donor was a Caucasian adult living in Nashville, Tennessee, USA. CD4+ T cells were enriched through magnetic negative selection, after which naive cells were positively selected on CD45RA and the remaining negative fraction served as the memory subset. Blood was obtained by leukapheresis, after which PBMCs were separated by Ficoll-Histopaque density gradient centrifugation and cryopreserved in liquid nitrogen vapor phase. Analytical flow cytometry was used to check the purity and quantity of each magnetically sorted T cell population. From each sorted fraction, genomic DNA was isolated and quantified by UV absorbance on a Nanodrop 2000c.

The sample originates from a study of shared clonotypes between healthy human individuals (dated by TCRdb to the early 2020s). At the level of the whole study: A few men and two women, aged 18 to 49 years, made up the cohort. Between about 0.8 and 8.9 billion PBMCs per donor were obtained by leukapheresis. To estimate repertoire size and how much clonotypes are shared between individuals, the study performed deep sequencing of blood TCR repertoires from roughly five healthy adults. To increase sequencing depth and limit assay-specific biases, TCR repertoire library preparation and sequencing were carried out by different laboratories using diverse techniques. Per donor, three plates each were used for CD4 naive and CD4 memory, two for CD8 naive, and one for CD8 memory.

Broader findings and caveats from the paper: Pairwise subsampling led to the expectation that sequencing depth would affect the degree of clonotype sharing among donors. Because the study included only a small number of donors, the genetic and exposure-history diversity represented was limited. Compared with non-shared clonotypes, clonotypes shared by all four sorted-subset donors had higher generation probabilities. Naive subsets generally had larger estimated clonotype richness than memory subsets. Sampling was restricted to blood, and TCR repertoires in tissues likely differ from the TCR repertoires found in blood. Rarefaction of sorted-subset datasets indicated incomplete sequencing despite the large sequencing depth. Sharing across several donors was observed for around 4.8% of naive CD4, over 3% of naive CD8, 2% to 2.5% of memory CD4, and about 0.38% of memory CD8 clonotypes.

TCR CDR3 regions were amplified from genomic DNA by multiplex PCR using the deep immunoSEQ assay. Extracted genomic DNA from each cell subset was distributed evenly across all wells of several immunoSEQ 96-well plates, and each plate was treated as a replicate. For sorted subsets, each replicate PCR was loaded with about 0.2 ug genomic DNA, equivalent to approximately 33,000 T cell genomes. Purified libraries were measured with a Qubit 3.0 fluorometer, size-checked on a Bioanalyzer 2100, and measured again with the KAPA Library Quantification kit. Every immunoSEQ 96-well plate was sequenced on a dedicated single-read 150-cycle Illumina NextSeq 550 flow cell. The original methods were these. Because only junctional sequences without quality scores were contained in the immunoSEQ output, filtering matching that applied to full-length reads could not be performed. To assign V/J genes and CDR3, sequences were annotated against IMGT germline references using PyIR, a Python wrapper for IgBLAST v1.9. Reads with weak V/J assignments (E-value above 1e-6), missing CDR3, stop codons, out-of-frame junctions, or ambiguous translated residues were removed. V3J clonotypes were defined as sequences sharing an identical inferred V gene, J gene, and CDR3 amino acid sequence. To compute the percentage overlap between repertoires, the number of shared unique clonotypes was divided by the size of the smaller repertoire. Repertoire richness was assessed with RTK rarefaction, the Chao1 estimator, and Recon v2.1 estimates of unobserved clonotypes. OLGA was used to compute generation probabilities for all TCRbeta clonotypes that the gDNA method yielded from a handful of donors. Drawn from immuneACCESS, this table holds only the in-frame rearrangements with V and J called that TCRdb kept. Clones are partly lost; checked studies trace under half to an unresolved V gene and leave the rest unexplained. That table is the source of V, J and clone size, and D and trimming were worked out from the DNA. The sample table records millions of clones; around nine tenths of these occur just once. The ten largest clones capture roughly 0.14% of the sample.

The origin of this receptor is a man aged 18 to 29 in good health. The specimen was naive CD4+ T cells sorted from blood. What the cell subset or site label conveys for this sample: CD45RA+ positively selected. Recombination linked TRBV5-1 to TRBJ2-6; TRBD1 fits 11 bases in the junction. The CDR3 here reads CASSLGQGALGANVLTF. Read as DNA, the sequence is TGCGCCAGCAGCTTAGGACAGGGGGCGCTTGGGGCCAACGTCCTGACTTTC.